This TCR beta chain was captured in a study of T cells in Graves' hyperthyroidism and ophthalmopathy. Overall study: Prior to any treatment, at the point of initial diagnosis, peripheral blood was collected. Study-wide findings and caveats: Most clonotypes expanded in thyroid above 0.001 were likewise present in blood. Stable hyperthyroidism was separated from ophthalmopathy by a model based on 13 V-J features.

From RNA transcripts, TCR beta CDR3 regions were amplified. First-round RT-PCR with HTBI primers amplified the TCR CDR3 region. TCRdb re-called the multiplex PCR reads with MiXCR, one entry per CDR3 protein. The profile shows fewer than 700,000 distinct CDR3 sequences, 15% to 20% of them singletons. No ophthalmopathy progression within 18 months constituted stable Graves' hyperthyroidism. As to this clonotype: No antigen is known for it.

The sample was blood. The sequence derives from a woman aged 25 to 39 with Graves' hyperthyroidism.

CDR3 sequence: CASTMGPGKGSVQETQYF. CDR3 DNA: TGTGCCAGCACCATGGGTCCGGGCAAGGGGTCGGTACAAGAGACCCAGTACTTC. The chain recombines TRBV9 with TRBJ2-5, with TRBD1 as a possible D gene (5 bases). V lost 6 bases and J 2 bases, leaving 26 bases between the germline ends. In germline, CDR1 is SGDLS, CDR2 YYNGEE. This CDR3 has 18 residues. Complete variable domain (other parts from reference TRBV9 and TRBJ2-5): DSGVTQTPKHLITATGQRVTLRCSPRSGDLSVYWYQQSLDQGLQFLIQYYNGEERAKGNILERFSAQQFPDLHSELNLSSLELGDSALYFCASTMGPGKGSVQETQYFGPGTRLLVL.